Below, one T cell receptor (beta chain) is given with its context. TCRdb passed the 5' RACE reads through MiXCR, listing each CDR3 protein once. The table has some 450,000 distinct CDR3 sequences, over 15% seen once; the top ten hold around 8%. The data derive from a study of T-cell memory formation after mild COVID-19. CDR1 is MNHEY and CDR2 is SVGAGI in the germline V gene. The CDR3 has 13 amino acids. The V end was cut by 6 bases, the J end by 7 bases, with 13 bases between. Source material: PBMCs or a T cell subset sorted from them (not recorded which). The chain employs TRBV6-5 and TRBJ2-1; D is possibly TRBD1 (6 bases). The receptor was derived from an adult woman who had mild COVID-19 (a few samples of this study predate the infection). Cell type and time point are not known. In DNA, the CDR3 is TGTGCCAGCAGCCCGGACAGCTGGAATGAGCAGTTCTTC. Translation: CASSPDSWNEQFF.